This TCR delta chain was recorded in a study of Vδ1+ human thymocytes. Whole-study findings and limits: In the thymus, TRG and TRD repertoires looked highly polyclonal with Gaussian CDR3 lengths. TRG sequences recurred across donors, whereas TRD sequences stayed essentially private. About 20% of thymic delta-chain sequences were Vdelta2, with few Vdelta3, unlike blood Vdelta1+ controls.

Sequences come from RNA converted to cDNA by reverse transcription. Pooled V-gene forward primers with one constant-region reverse primer generated the CDR3 amplicons by multiplex PCR. TCRdb redid the clone calls on the multiplex PCR reads with CATT. This sample has about 25,000 delta-chain clones, with about 29% found just once. Thymocytes were sorted as CD3+ TCRVdelta1+ TCRVdelta2- after alphabeta T cell depletion. Trimming at V came to 5 bases and at J to 0 bases, leaving 24 bases not matched to a gene. Germline CDR1 reads TSWWSYY; CDR2 reads QGS. The CDR3 consists of 22 residues. Concerning this clone itself: Antigen specificity is unknown.

This chain connects TRDV1 to TRDJ1; TRDD3 agrees at 10 bases. The sample was Vdelta1+ gamma-delta thymocytes from the thymus. Indicated subset: FACS-sorted CD3+ TCRalphabeta- TCRVdelta1+ TCRVdelta2- thymocytes. The source is a boy younger than two who had congenital heart surgery. The CDR3 reads CALGPTRASSTGGYGHTDKLIF. For the CDR3, the DNA is TGTGCTCTTGGGCCAACTAGGGCTTCCAGTACCGGGGGATACGGACACACCGATAAACTCATCTTT.